A single T cell receptor (beta chain) is shown here with its context. The data stem from a study of blood T cell repertoires in COVID-19. Study background: In each case, the material was cDNA or gDNA derived from T cells, B-cell-depleted T cells, or PBMCs.

The V and J ends lost 4 bases and 4 bases respectively, with 10 bases between them. Germline CDR1 reads SNHLY; CDR2 reads FYNNEI. This CDR3 has 14 amino acids. In the authors' workflow: Estimated nucleated cell counts came from reference gene primer amplification. Method: immunoSEQ multiplex PCR; TCRdb's copy keeps in-frame clones and lacks some. That table is the source of V, J and clone size, and D and trimming were worked out from the DNA. The repertoire holds 140,000 to 150,000 clones, with 85% as singletons. Sequenced material: peripheral blood. The receptor's source is a woman in her thirties or forties with active or convalescent COVID-19. J is TRBJ2-2 and V is TRBV2; maybe TRBD1 (5 bases). The CDR3 spells CASSAQGVTGELFF. In nucleotides, the CDR3 is TGTGCCAGCAGTGCTCAGGGCGTCACCGGGGAGCTGTTTTTT.